This TCR beta chain was sequenced for a study of beta chain features in type 1 diabetes. Study context: Patient and healthy donor groups were alike in age, gender and cell yields. Study-wide results and caveats: Researchers report that Type 1 diabetes patients had moderately but significantly shorter TCRB CDR3s across all four CD4+ subsets.

Reverse transcribing all isolated RNA meant expressed TCRB transcripts were sequenced. Here immunoSEQ multiplex PCR was the method, and the copy in TCRdb shows in-frame clones only, minus some. Of roughly 150,000 clones detected, 8.5% to 10% appear once; the ten largest clones hold 0.7%. A word on this clone: Its specificity is unknown.

The V gene's germline CDR1 is LNHDA and CDR2 SQIVND (reference sequence). Trimming took 5 bases from V and 4 from J, leaving 6 bases between them. The CDR3 totals 12 residues. The receptor's source is a woman aged 30 to 39 with type 1 diabetes. Specimen: central memory CD4+ T cells from blood. The chain combines TRBV19 with TRBJ2-1, with no clear D. The CDR3 bases are TGTGCCAGTAGTTTGCAGTACAATGAGCAGTTCTTC. It translates to CASSLQYNEQFF.